The sequence of this T cell receptor beta chain was determined in a study of blood T cell repertoires in COVID-19. As for the study in general: Both acute and convalescent COVID-19 samples were obtained from the United States, Italy and Spain. T cells, B-cell-depleted T cells, or PBMCs provided the cDNA or gDNA that served as material.

Germline V gives CDR1 MNHNY, CDR2 SVGAGI (reference sequence). Trimming cost V 8 bases and J 3 bases; bases outside gene matches: 13. This CDR3 is built from 15 residues. In the original analysis: Reference gene primer amplification yielded estimated nucleated cell counts. Assay: immunoSEQ multiplex PCR; the TCRdb copy retains only in-frame clones and omits some. V, J and clone size reflect that table, while D and trimming were determined from the DNA. The repertoire consists of approximately 170,000 clones, with roughly four fifths occurring once and the leading ten covering roughly 9.6%. The chain joins TRBV6-6 to TRBJ2-7, with TRBD2 matching over 7 bases. Sequenced input: peripheral blood. The receptor's source is a man aged 55 to 70 with active or convalescent COVID-19. Here the CDR3 reads CASAEGGTVIYEQYF. The CDR3 DNA reads as TGTGCCAGCGCTGAGGGAGGGACGGTGATCTACGAGCAGTACTTC.